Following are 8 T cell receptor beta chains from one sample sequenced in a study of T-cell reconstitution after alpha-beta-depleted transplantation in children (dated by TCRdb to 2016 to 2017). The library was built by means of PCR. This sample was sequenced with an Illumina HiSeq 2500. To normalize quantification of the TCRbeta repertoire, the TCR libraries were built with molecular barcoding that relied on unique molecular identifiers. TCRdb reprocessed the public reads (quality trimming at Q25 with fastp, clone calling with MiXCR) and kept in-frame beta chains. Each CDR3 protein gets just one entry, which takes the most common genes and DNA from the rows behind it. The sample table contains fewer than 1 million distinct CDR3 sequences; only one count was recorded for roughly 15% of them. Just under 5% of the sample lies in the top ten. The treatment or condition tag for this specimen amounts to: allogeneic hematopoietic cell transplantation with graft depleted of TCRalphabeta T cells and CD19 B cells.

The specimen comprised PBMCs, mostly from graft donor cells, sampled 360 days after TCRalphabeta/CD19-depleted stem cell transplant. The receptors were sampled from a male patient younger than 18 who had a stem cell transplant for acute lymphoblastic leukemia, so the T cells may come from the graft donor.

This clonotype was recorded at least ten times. For the CDR3, the DNA is TGTGCTATTCTTAAATGGGGGTCAGACAACAATGAGCAGTTCTTC. Protein product: CAILKWGSDNNEQFF. V gene TRBV2 combines with J gene TRBJ2-1; either TRBD1 or TRBD2 may supply D (5 bases each). Germline V gene lookup returns CDR1 SNHLY and CDR2 FYNNEI. The CDR3 sequence is 15 residues long. Full variable domain (missing parts from reference TRBV2 and TRBJ2-1): EPEVTQTPSHQVTQMGQEVILRCVPISNHLYFYWYRQILGQKVEFLVSFYNNEISEKSEIFDDQFSVERPDGSNFTLKIRSTKLEDSAMYFCAILKWGSDNNEQFFGPGTRLTVL.

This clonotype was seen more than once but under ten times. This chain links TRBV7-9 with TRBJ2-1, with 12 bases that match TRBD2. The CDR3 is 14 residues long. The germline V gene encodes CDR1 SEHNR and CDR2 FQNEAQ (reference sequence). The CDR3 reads CGTTSGRLYNEQFF. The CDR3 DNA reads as TGTGGAACGACTAGCGGGAGATTGTACAATGAGCAGTTCTTC.

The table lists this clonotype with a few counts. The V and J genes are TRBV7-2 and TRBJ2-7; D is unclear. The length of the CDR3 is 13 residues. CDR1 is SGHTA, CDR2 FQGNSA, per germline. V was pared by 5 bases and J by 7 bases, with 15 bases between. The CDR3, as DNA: TGTGCCAGCAGCCCAGACCTGGTGCGAGAGCAGTACTTC. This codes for CASSPDLVREQYF.

CDR3 nucleotide sequence: TGCGCCAGCAGCTTGACTAGCGGGTCTTTTACAGATACGCAGTATTTT. Translation: CASSLTSGSFTDTQYF. The chain couples TRBV5-1 to TRBJ2-3; TRBD2 agrees at 9 bases. CDR3 length: 16 residues. Germline CDR1 and CDR2: SGHRS and YFSETQ. Germline trimming cut 1 base from V and 3 bases from J; bases unmatched to any gene: 6.

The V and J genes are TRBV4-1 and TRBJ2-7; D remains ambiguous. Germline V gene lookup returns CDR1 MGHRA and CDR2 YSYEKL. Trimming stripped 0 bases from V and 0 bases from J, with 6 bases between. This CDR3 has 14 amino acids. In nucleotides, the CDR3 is TGCGCCAGCAGCCAAGAGGAGAGCTCCTACGAGCAGTACTTC. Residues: CASSQEESSYEQYF.

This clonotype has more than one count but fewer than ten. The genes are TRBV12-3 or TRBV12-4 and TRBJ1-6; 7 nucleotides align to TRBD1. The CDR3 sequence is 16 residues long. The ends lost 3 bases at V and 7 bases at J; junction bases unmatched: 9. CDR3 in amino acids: CASSLQGGLGNSPLHF. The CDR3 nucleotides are TGTGCCAGCAGTTTGCAGGGGGGATTGGGGAATTCACCCCTCCACTTT.

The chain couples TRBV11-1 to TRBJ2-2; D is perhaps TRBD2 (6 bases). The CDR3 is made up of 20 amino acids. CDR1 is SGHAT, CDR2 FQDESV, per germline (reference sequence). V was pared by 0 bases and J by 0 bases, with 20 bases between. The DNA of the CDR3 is TGTGCCAGCAGCTTAGCAGTCGGGCTAGCGCTCCGCCCGAACACCGGGGAGCTGTTTTTT. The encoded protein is CASSLAVGLALRPNTGELFF.

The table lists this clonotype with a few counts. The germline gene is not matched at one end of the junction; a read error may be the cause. This CDR3 reads CASSRQPQSGQNAGELFF. The CDR3 nucleotides are TGCGCCAGCAGCCGCCAACCTCAAAGCGGCCAGAACGCCGGGGAGCTGTTTTTT. The V call is TRBV5-1, the J call TRBJ2-2; tentatively, D is TRBD2 (5 bases). The CDR3 runs 18 residues. Germline CDR1 reads SGHRS; CDR2 reads YFSETQ.